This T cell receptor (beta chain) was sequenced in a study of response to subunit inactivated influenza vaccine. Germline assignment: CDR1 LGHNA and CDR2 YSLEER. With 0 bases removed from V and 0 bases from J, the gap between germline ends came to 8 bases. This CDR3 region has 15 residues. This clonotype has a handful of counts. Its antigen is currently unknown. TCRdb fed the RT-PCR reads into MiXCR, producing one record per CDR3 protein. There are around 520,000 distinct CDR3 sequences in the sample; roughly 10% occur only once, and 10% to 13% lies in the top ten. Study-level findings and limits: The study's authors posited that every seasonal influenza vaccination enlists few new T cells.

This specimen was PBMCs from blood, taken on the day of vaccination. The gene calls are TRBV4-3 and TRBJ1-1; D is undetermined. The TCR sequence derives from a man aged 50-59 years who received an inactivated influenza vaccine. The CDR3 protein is CASSQDIQMNTEAFF. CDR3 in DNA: TGCGCCAGCAGCCAAGATATACAGATGAACACTGAAGCTTTCTTT.